The clone carrying this TCR beta chain was seen only once. The sample belongs to a study of blood T cell repertoires in COVID-19. Study at large: Italy, Spain and the United States were the sources of the convalescent and acute COVID-19 samples. Nucleic acid was either cDNA or gDNA, and it came from T cells, B-cell-depleted T cells, or PBMCs.

Original processing methods: Estimation of nucleated cell counts relied on the amplification of reference gene primers. Measured with immunoSEQ multiplex PCR; TCRdb has only the in-frame clones, and not every one. D and trimming were read from the DNA, whereas the V and J calls and clone size are those reported in that table. The data show some 200,000 clones, almost 85% seen once. CDR1 and CDR2 from the germline V gene are SGDLS and YYNGEE. This CDR3 has 12 amino acids. V lost 3 bases, J lost 12 bases, and 5 bases stayed unmatched. This TCR came from a woman between 50 and 59 years old with active or convalescent COVID-19. V usage is TRBV9 and J usage is TRBJ1-4; 7 bases map to TRBD1. Sequencing was carried out using peripheral blood. CDR3 DNA sequence: TGTGCCAGCAGCGAGCACAGGGGAGAACTGTTTTTT. Translating gives CASSEHRGELFF.